These 22 T cell receptor beta chains originate from one sample sequenced in a study of cytomegalovirus exposure and HLA in healthy donors. TCRdb's table, derived via immunoSEQ multiplex PCR, lists solely in-frame clones and lacks some. The sample records about 160,000 clones, around nine tenths being singletons. The material sequenced was PBMCs. The receptors were sampled from a young man in good health and CMV-seropositive.

The J gene is TRBJ2-7, the V gene TRBV2; TRBD1 matches 8 bases. The CDR3 is 17 residues long. Trimming at V came to 0 bases and at J to 4 bases, leaving 11 bases not matched to a gene. Looked up from germline, CDR1 is SNHLY and CDR2 is FYNNEI. As DNA, the CDR3 is TGTGCCAGCAGTGAAGCGCCCCCAGGGGGCACTTTTTACGAGCAGTACTTC. Encoded protein: CASSEAPPGGTFYEQYF.

This chain uses TRBV7-9 with TRBJ2-7; 11 nucleotides agree with TRBD2. This CDR3 region has 15 residues. With 5 bases clipped from V and 7 bases from J, the junction kept 10 bases outside the gene matches. Looked up from germline, CDR1 is SEHNR and CDR2 is FQNEAQ (reference sequence). CDR3 protein: CASSPKLAGVEEQYF. CDR3 DNA sequence: TGTGCCAGCAGCCCAAAACTAGCGGGAGTTGAGGAGCAGTACTTC. Complete variable domain (other parts from reference TRBV7-9 and TRBJ2-7): DTGVSQNPRHKITKRGQNVTFRCDPISEHNRLYWYRQTLGQGPEFLTYFQNEAQLEKSRLLSDRFSAERPKGSFSTLEIQRTEQGDSAMYLCASSPKLAGVEEQYFGPGTRLTVT.

V is TRBV4-1 and J is TRBJ1-5; no definite D call. Trimming removed 5 bases from V and 0 bases from J, with 8 bases in between. CDR3 length: 14 residues. Germline CDR1 and CDR2: MGHRA and YSYEKL. Written as DNA, the CDR3 is TGCGCCAGCAGCATTAATTATAGCAATCAGCCCCAGCATTTT. It is translated as CASSINYSNQPQHF.

This clone was found once. The J gene is TRBJ2-7, the V gene TRBV28, with 10 bases that match TRBD2. Germline lookup yields CDR1 MDHEN and CDR2 SYDVKM. The V gene end was trimmed by 0 bases and the J gene end by 0 bases; junction bases not matched to a gene: 2. The CDR3 covers 16 residues. The CDR3 reads CASSLWTSGYSYEQYF. The CDR3 DNA reads as TGTGCCAGCAGTTTATGGACTAGCGGGTACTCCTACGAGCAGTACTTC.

The chain links TRBV7-9 to TRBJ2-3, with D tentatively TRBD1 (6 bases). Germline V CDR1 and CDR2: SEHNR, FQNEAQ (reference sequence). CDR3 size: 14 residues. V was clipped by 5 bases and J by 3 bases, with 12 bases between them. CDR3 in amino acids: CASSPRTGTDTQYF. As DNA, the CDR3 is TGTGCCAGCAGCCCCCGAACAGGGACAGATACGCAGTATTTT. Full variable domain (remainder filled in from reference TRBV7-9 and TRBJ2-3): DTGVSQNPRHKITKRGQNVTFRCDPISEHNRLYWYRQTLGQGPEFLTYFQNEAQLEKSRLLSDRFSAERPKGSFSTLEIQRTEQGDSAMYLCASSPRTGTDTQYFGPGTRLTVL.

The rearrangement uses TRBV4-1 and TRBJ1-4, with 10 bases aligning to TRBD1. Germline assignment: CDR1 MGHRA and CDR2 YSYEKL. The CDR3 sequence is 18 residues long. V gave up 4 bases and J gave up 1 base; unmatched junction bases: 9. CDR3 sequence: CASSLGDRGRGTNEKLFF. For the CDR3, the DNA is TGCGCCAGCAGCCTAGGGGACAGGGGTAGAGGAACTAATGAAAAACTGTTTTTT.

The chain uses TRBV7-2 and TRBJ2-7; D unclear. Looked up from germline, CDR1 is SGHTA and CDR2 is FQGNSA. This CDR3 has 14 amino acids. Trimming took off 1 base at V and 3 bases at J, with 10 bases between the two ends. The CDR3 region has the DNA TGTGCCAGCAGCTTAGATTGGAGTAACTACGAGCAGTACTTC. This translates into CASSLDWSNYEQYF.

The chain has TRBV30 and TRBJ2-5, with 10 bases matching TRBD1. Trimming removed 7 bases from V and 5 bases from J; junction bases left unmatched: 10. CDR1 is GTSNPN, CDR2 SVGIG, per germline (reference sequence). This CDR3 comprises 14 residues. CDR3 protein: CASGDRGYAETQYF. The DNA of the CDR3 is TGTGCCTCTGGGGACAGGGGATATGCGGAGACCCAGTACTTC.

The J gene is TRBJ1-2, the V gene TRBV19; maybe TRBD1 (6 bases). Trimming pared 5 bases from V and 3 bases from J, leaving 16 bases between. The CDR3 loop spans 15 amino acids. Germline lookup yields CDR1 LNHDA and CDR2 SQIVND (reference sequence). The CDR3 nucleotides read TGTGCCAGTAGTGTTTACACAAAGGGGGACTATGGCTACACCTTC. Its protein product is CASSVYTKGDYGYTF.

This chain joins TRBV28 and TRBJ1-2; TRBD1 might be the D (6 bases). This CDR3 contains 16 residues. Germline values: CDR1 MDHEN, CDR2 SYDVKM. V was pared by 5 bases and J by 0 bases, with 16 bases between. CDR3 sequence reads: CASSPPLRTANYGYTF. CDR3 in DNA: TGTGCCAGCAGTCCCCCTCTCCGGACAGCTAACTATGGCTACACCTTC.

The V call is TRBV4-1, the J call TRBJ2-4; 11 bases are shared with TRBD1. This CDR3 is built from 19 residues. CDR1 and CDR2 (germline): MGHRA, YSYEKL. Trimming cost V 4 bases and J 0 bases; bases outside gene matches: 11. CDR3 amino acids: CASSPLPGQGVLAKNIQYF. The CDR3 DNA reads as TGCGCCAGCAGCCCCCTACCGGGACAGGGGGTATTAGCCAAAAACATTCAGTACTTC.

This clone appeared a few times. The V gene is TRBV19, the J gene TRBJ1-2; D not resolved. Germline V CDR1 and CDR2: LNHDA, SQIVND (reference sequence). Trimming removed 0 bases from V and 2 bases from J, with 10 bases in between. The CDR3 length is 15 residues. For the CDR3, the DNA is TGTGCCAGTAGTATAGATATATGGGAGAACTATGGCTACACCTTC. This sequence encodes CASSIDIWENYGYTF. Using reference TRBV19 and TRBJ1-2 for the parts outside the CDR3, the full variable domain is DGGITQSPKYLFRKEGQNVTLSCEQNLNHDAMYWYRQDPGQGLRLIYYSQIVNDFQKGDIAEGYSVSREKKESFPLTVTSAQKNPTAFYLCASSIDIWENYGYTFGSGTRLTVV.

The chain couples TRBV28 to TRBJ2-5; perhaps TRBD1 as D (5 bases). The CDR3 loop spans 13 amino acids. Germline lookup yields CDR1 MDHEN and CDR2 SYDVKM. V gave up 4 bases and J gave up 2 bases, with 8 bases separating them. The CDR3 sequence is CASSWRQQETQYF. CDR3 nucleotide sequence: TGTGCCAGCAGTTGGCGACAGCAAGAGACCCAGTACTTC.

V gene TRBV7-9 combines with J gene TRBJ2-7; 7 bases match TRBD1. J gave up 4 bases and V 5 bases, and 11 bases lay outside the gene matches. The CDR3 consists of 15 residues. The V gene's germline CDR1 is SEHNR and CDR2 FQNEAQ (reference sequence). The CDR3 is CASSRPTGKTYEQYF. The CDR3 region has the DNA TGTGCCAGCAGCCGACCGACAGGGAAGACTTACGAGCAGTACTTC.

This clone was recorded a few times. The gene calls are TRBV19 and TRBJ2-7; the D is unclear. The CDR3 has 11 residues. Per the germline V gene, CDR1 is LNHDA and CDR2 is SQIVND (reference sequence). V was cut by 8 bases and J by 3 bases, with 8 bases left in between. The CDR3 region has the DNA TGTGCCAGTGCGGATTACTACGAGCAGTACTTC. Its protein is CASADYYEQYF. Full variable domain (remainder filled in from reference TRBV19 and TRBJ2-7): DGGITQSPKYLFRKEGQNVTLSCEQNLNHDAMYWYRQDPGQGLRLIYYSQIVNDFQKGDIAEGYSVSREKKESFPLTVTSAQKNPTAFYLCASADYYEQYFGPGTRLTVT.

This clone has just one count. V gene TRBV9 combines with J gene TRBJ2-7, with 7 nucleotides matching TRBD2. The germline gives CDR1 SGDLS, CDR2 YYNGEE. V shed 4 bases, J shed 3 bases, and the junction held 10 bases outside the gene matches. The length of the CDR3 is 15 residues. CDR3 sequence (DNA): TGTGCCAGCAGCCCCGGACTAGAAAGTCTCTACGAGCAGTACTTC. It encodes CASSPGLESLYEQYF. Drawing the rest from reference TRBV9 and TRBJ2-7, the complete variable domain is DSGVTQTPKHLITATGQRVTLRCSPRSGDLSVYWYQQSLDQGLQFLIQYYNGEERAKGNILERFSAQQFPDLHSELNLSSLELGDSALYFCASSPGLESLYEQYFGPGTRLTVT.

The rearrangement links TRBV27 to TRBJ1-1; 11 bases agree with TRBD1. This CDR3 spans 14 amino acids. The germline V gene encodes CDR1 MNHEY and CDR2 SMNVEV (reference sequence). The ends lost 4 bases at V and 3 bases at J; junction bases unmatched: 1. This CDR3 reads CASSSGQGDTEAFF. The CDR3, as DNA: TGTGCCAGCAGTTCGGGACAGGGGGACACTGAAGCTTTCTTT.

V usage is TRBV7-2 and J usage is TRBJ2-2, with a possible D match to TRBD1 (6 bases). The CDR3 extends over 14 amino acids. Germline V CDR1 and CDR2: SGHTA, FQGNSA. V was clipped by 1 base and J by 4 bases, with 7 bases between them. The CDR3 is CASSLEQGTGELFF. As DNA, the CDR3 is TGTGCCAGCAGCTTAGAACAGGGCACCGGGGAGCTGTTTTTT.

CDR3 region: CASSKPFAIGNYGYTF. The DNA for the CDR3 is TGTGCCAGCAGCAAACCCTTTGCCATCGGTAACTATGGCTACACCTTC. The V gene is TRBV5-8, the J gene TRBJ1-2, with D uncertain. Germline lookup yields CDR1 SGHTS and CDR2 YDEGEE. Trimming cost V 4 bases and J 1 base, with 17 bases left between them. This CDR3 region has 16 residues.

V is TRBV7-9 and J is TRBJ1-2; 7 nucleotides line up with TRBD1. CDR1 is SEHNR and CDR2 is FQNEAQ in the germline V gene (reference sequence). The CDR3 contains 15 residues. The ends lost 5 bases at V and 0 bases at J; junction bases unmatched: 6. The CDR3 DNA reads TGTGCCAGCAGCCGGGGACAGACAACTAACTATGGCTACACCTTC. Protein: CASSRGQTTNYGYTF.

CDR3 nucleotide sequence: TGTGCCATCACTAGCGGTCGCCGGGACAATGAGCAGTTCTTC. It translates to CAITSGRRDNEQFF. J is TRBJ2-1 and V is TRBV10-3, with 7 bases matching TRBD2. Germline values: CDR1 ENHRY, CDR2 SYGVKD. V shed 7 bases, J shed 5 bases, and the junction held 8 bases outside the gene matches. This CDR3 has 14 amino acids.

This clone was seen once. The gene calls are TRBV30 and TRBJ1-1; no reliable D call. V lost 5 bases and J 2 bases, leaving 12 bases between the germline ends. The CDR3 length is 13 residues. Per the germline V gene, CDR1 is GTSNPN and CDR2 is SVGIG (reference sequence). The CDR3 spells CAWAGRINTEAFF. CDR3 nucleotide sequence: TGTGCCTGGGCGGGCAGGATTAACACTGAAGCTTTCTTT.